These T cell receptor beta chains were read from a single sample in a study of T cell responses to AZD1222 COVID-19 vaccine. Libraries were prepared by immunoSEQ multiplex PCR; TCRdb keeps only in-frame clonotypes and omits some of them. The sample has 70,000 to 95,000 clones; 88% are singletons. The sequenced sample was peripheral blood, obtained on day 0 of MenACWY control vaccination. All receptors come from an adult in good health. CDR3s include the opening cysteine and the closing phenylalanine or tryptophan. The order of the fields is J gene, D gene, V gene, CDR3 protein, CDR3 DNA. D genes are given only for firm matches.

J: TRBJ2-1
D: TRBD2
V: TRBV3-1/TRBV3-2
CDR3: CASSQGRGLAAPKGFF
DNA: TGTGCCAGCAGCCAAGGCCGGGGACTAGCGGCACCCAAGGGGTTCTTC

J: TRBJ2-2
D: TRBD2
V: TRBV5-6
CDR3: CASSWTGSGRTGELFF
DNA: TGTGCCAGCAGCTGGACGGGGAGCGGGAGGACCGGGGAGCTGTTTTTT

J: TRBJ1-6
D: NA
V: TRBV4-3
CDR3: CASSPGYDNSPLHF
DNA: TGCGCCAGCAGCCCCGGCTACGATAATTCACCCCTCCACTTT

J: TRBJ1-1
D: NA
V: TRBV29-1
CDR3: CSVEERHNTEAFF
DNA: TGCAGCGTTGAAGAGCGACACAACACTGAAGCTTTCTTT

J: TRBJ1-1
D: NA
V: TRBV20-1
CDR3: CSAMGRTEAFF
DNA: TGCAGTGCAATGGGACGGACCGAAGCTTTCTTT

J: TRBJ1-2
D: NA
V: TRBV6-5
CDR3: CASSSGRRNFYGYTF
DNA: TGTGCCAGCAGTTCCGGACGACGGAATTTCTATGGCTACACCTTC

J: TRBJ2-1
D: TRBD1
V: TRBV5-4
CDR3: CASSPPGQYNNEQFF
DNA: TGTGCCAGCAGCCCTCCGGGACAGTACAACAATGAGCAGTTCTTC

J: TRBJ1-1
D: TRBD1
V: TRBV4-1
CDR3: CASSQDHGGQGREAFF
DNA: TGCGCCAGCAGCCAAGATCACGGGGGACAGGGCCGTGAAGCTTTCTTT

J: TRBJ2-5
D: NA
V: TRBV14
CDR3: CASSQDAESGTQYF
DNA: TGTGCCAGCAGCCAAGACGCCGAGTCAGGGACCCAGTACTTC

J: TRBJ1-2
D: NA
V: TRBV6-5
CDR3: CASSYSPDPGYGYTF
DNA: TGTGCCAGCAGTTACTCCCCCGACCCGGGCTATGGCTACACCTTC

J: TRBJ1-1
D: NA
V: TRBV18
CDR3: CASSPGPRHTEAFF
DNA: TGTGCCAGCTCACCGGGGCCACGGCACACTGAAGCTTTCTTT

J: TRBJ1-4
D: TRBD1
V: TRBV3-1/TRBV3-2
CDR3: CASSFGQDNEKLFF
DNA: TGTGCCAGCAGTTTTGGACAGGACAATGAAAAACTGTTTTTT

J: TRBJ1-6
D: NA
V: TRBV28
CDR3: CASSSSFNHPLHF
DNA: TGTGCCAGCAGTTCAAGCTTTAACCATCCCCTCCACTTT

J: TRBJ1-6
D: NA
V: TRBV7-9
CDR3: CASSLAGRDPLHF
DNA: TGTGCCAGCAGCCTAGCCGGCAGGGACCCCCTCCACTTT

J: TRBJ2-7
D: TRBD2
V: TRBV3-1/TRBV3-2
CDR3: CASSQSSGPYEQYF
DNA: TGTGCCAGCAGCCAGTCTAGCGGCCCCTACGAGCAGTACTTC